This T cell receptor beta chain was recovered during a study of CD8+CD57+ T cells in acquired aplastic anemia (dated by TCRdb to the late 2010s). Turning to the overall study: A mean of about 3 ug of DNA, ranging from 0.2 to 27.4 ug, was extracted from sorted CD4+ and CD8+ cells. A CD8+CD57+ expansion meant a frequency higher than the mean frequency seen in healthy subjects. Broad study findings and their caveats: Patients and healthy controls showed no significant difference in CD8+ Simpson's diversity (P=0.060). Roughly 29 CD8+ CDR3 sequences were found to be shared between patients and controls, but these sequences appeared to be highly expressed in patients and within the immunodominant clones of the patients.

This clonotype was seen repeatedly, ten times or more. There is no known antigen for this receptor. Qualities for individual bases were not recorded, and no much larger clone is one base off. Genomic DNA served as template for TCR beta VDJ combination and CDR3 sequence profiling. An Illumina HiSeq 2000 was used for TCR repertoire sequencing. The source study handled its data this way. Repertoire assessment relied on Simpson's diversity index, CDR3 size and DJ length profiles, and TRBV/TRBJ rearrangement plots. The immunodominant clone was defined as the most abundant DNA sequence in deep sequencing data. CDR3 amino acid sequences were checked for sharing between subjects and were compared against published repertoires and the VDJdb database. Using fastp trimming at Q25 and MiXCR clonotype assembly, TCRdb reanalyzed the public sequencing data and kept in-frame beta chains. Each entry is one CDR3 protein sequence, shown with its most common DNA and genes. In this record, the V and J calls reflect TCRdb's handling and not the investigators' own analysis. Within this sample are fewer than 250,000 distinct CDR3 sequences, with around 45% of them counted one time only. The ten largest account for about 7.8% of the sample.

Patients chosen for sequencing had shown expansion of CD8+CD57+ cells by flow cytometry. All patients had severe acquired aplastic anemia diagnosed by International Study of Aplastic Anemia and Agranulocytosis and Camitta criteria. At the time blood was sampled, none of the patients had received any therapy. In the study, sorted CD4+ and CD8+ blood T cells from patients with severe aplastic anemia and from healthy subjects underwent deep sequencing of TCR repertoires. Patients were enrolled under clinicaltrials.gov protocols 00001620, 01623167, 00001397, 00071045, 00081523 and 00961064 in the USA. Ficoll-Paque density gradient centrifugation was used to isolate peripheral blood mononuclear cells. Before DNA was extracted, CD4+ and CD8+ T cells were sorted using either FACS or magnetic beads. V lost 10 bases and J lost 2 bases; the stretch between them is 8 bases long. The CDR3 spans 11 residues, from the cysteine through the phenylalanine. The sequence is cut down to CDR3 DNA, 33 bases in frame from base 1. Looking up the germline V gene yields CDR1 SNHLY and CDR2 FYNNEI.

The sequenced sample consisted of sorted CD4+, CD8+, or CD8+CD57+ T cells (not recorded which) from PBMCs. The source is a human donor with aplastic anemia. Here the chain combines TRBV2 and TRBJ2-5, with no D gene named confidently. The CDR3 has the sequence CAIQKQETQYF. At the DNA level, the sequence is TGTGCCATACAAAAGCAAGAGACCCAGTACTTC.